The 32 T cell receptor beta chains reported below all come from one sample, sequenced in a study of T cells after somatic rescue of genetic block. Only in-frame clones appear in the TCRdb table, and some are missing; sequencing was by immunoSEQ multiplex PCR. The table has 55,000 to 75,000 clones, about 90% seen once; the top ten hold approximately 2.9%. The sample was peripheral blood mononuclear cells (PBMCs). These receptors came from a man between 35 and 55 years old.

Regarding this clone: Other DNA sequences of this sample code for an identical CDR3. The chain has TRBV27 and TRBJ1-5; 7 nucleotides agree with TRBD1. V was pared by 5 bases and J by 2 bases, with 0 bases of the junction left unmatched. CDR3 size: 13 residues. Germline V gives CDR1 MNHEY, CDR2 SMNVEV (reference sequence). In DNA form, the CDR3 reads TGTGCCAGCAGTGACAGGGGCAATCAGCCCCAGCATTTT. Its protein is CASSDRGNQPQHF.

J is TRBJ2-7 and V is TRBV11-3; D remains unclear. Trimming removed 0 bases at V and 1 base at J, with 1 base between. Germline CDR1 is SGHNT and CDR2 is YENEEA. The length of the CDR3 is 12 residues. The CDR3 protein is CASSLDSYEQYF. CDR3 in DNA: TGTGCCAGCAGCTTAGATTCCTACGAGCAGTACTTC.

The CDR3 sequence is CASSLVQGGTEAFF. CDR3 DNA: TGTGCCAGCAGCTTAGTACAGGGTGGCACTGAAGCTTTCTTT. This chain joins TRBV11-2 and TRBJ1-1, with D possibly TRBD1 on 6 matching bases. The CDR3 consists of 14 residues. Between the trimmed V and J ends, which lost 1 base and 4 bases, there was a span of 10 bases. Looked up from germline, CDR1 is SGHAT and CDR2 is FQNNGV.

The V and J genes are TRBV6-1 and TRBJ2-5, with 7 bases lining up with TRBD2. Germline CDR1 is MNHNS and CDR2 is SASEGT. The junction had 3 bases not matched to a gene; V was cut back by 1 base and J by 4 bases. The CDR3 totals 14 residues. The chain's CDR3 is CASSEGGSRETQYF. The CDR3 DNA reads as TGTGCCAGCAGTGAAGGCGGGAGTCGAGAGACCCAGTACTTC.

This clone was found many times. The chain uses TRBV10-3 and TRBJ1-2, with D hard to call. Trimming left V 11 bases short and J 6 bases short, with 19 bases between. The CDR3 consists of 13 residues. Germline V gene lookup returns CDR1 ENHRY and CDR2 SYGVKD. The CDR3: CAVLESQRNGYTF. CDR3 coding DNA: TGTGCCGTCCTGGAATCCCAACGCAATGGCTACACCTTC.

The chain carries TRBV30 and TRBJ1-5; tentative D call: TRBD1 (6 bases). The germline V gene has CDR1 GTSNPN and CDR2 SVGIG (reference sequence). V was cut by 3 bases and J by 4 bases, with 10 bases left in between. The CDR3 length is 13 residues. CDR3 residues: CAWSGGPNQPQHF. The CDR3 nucleotides are TGTGCCTGGAGCGGGGGGCCTAATCAGCCCCAGCATTTT.

The rearrangement links TRBV7-8 to TRBJ2-3, with D perhaps given as TRBD1 or TRBD2 (5 bases each). The CDR3 length is 19 residues. V was cut by 3 bases and J by 0 bases, with 22 bases left in between. Germline V lookup: CDR1 SGHVS, CDR2 FQNEAQ. The CDR3 reads CASSFPKKGWTPSTDTQYF. In DNA, the CDR3 is TGTGCCAGCAGCTTCCCTAAGAAGGGGTGGACTCCTAGCACAGATACGCAGTATTTT.

This clone occurred once. The V gene is TRBV18, the J gene TRBJ2-1; no clear D. Germline V gene lookup returns CDR1 KGHSH and CDR2 LQKENI. V was shortened by 1 base and J by 6 bases, with 7 bases between the two germline ends. There are 13 residues in the CDR3. The CDR3 here is CASSPLKGNEQFF. For the CDR3, the DNA is TGTGCCAGCTCACCACTTAAGGGCAATGAGCAGTTCTTC.

The rearrangement joins TRBV6-1 to TRBJ1-4; 8 bases are a match to TRBD1. Trimming took 3 bases from V and 7 from J; bases not matched to a gene: 7. Germline CDR1 reads MNHNS; CDR2 reads SASEGT. The CDR3 totals 15 residues. CDR3 region: CASSETTGASEKLFF. CDR3 DNA: TGTGCCAGCAGTGAGACGACAGGGGCGAGTGAAAAACTGTTTTTT.

The chain uses TRBV18 and TRBJ1-1; D might be TRBD1 (6 bases). Germline loops: CDR1 KGHSH, CDR2 LQKENI. V was clipped by 4 bases and J by 5 bases, with 11 bases between them. This CDR3 spans 13 amino acids. The CDR3 bases are TGTGCCAGCTCACTTACAGGGAAGACTGAAGCTTTCTTT. Residues: CASSLTGKTEAFF.

This clone was recorded once. This chain uses TRBV28 with TRBJ1-4; weak D call: TRBD1 (6 bases). CDR3 length: 13 residues. The germline CDR1 and CDR2 sequences are MDHEN and SYDVKM. V was cut by 7 bases and J by 6 bases, with 12 bases left in between. The DNA for the CDR3 is TGTGCCAGCACCCCAGGGGCTTATGAAAAACTGTTTTTT. It yields the protein CASTPGAYEKLFF.

The CDR3, as DNA: TGTGCCAGCCAGGACAGGGGGCCAGAGACCCAGTACTTC. Translating gives CASQDRGPETQYF. The genes are TRBV28 and TRBJ2-5; 11 nucleotides match TRBD1. J lost 4 bases, V lost 8 bases, and 3 bases had no gene match. The CDR3 runs 13 residues. Looked up from germline, CDR1 is MDHEN and CDR2 is SYDVKM.

The chain employs TRBV11-3 and TRBJ2-2; D is uncertain. Germline V gives CDR1 SGHNT, CDR2 YENEEA. The CDR3 sequence is 15 residues long. Trimming shortened V by 1 base and J by 6 bases, and 12 bases separated the two germline ends. CDR3: CASSLGGTKPGELFF. CDR3 DNA: TGTGCCAGCAGCTTAGGTGGCACTAAGCCCGGGGAGCTGTTTTTT.

V and J are TRBV2 and TRBJ2-2; 7 bases agree with TRBD1. The CDR3 spans 15 residues. Germline V gene lookup returns CDR1 SNHLY and CDR2 FYNNEI. V trimming: 6 bases; J trimming: 2 bases; junction bases outside the gene matches: 6. In DNA, the CDR3 is TGTGCCAGCAGGTCAAGGGACAGTAACACCGGGGAGCTGTTTTTT. Translation: CASRSRDSNTGELFF.

CDR3 region: CASSPSGGLGSGRFMGTGELFF. The CDR3 DNA sequence: TGTGCCAGCAGCCCCTCCGGGGGGTTAGGGAGCGGGAGATTTATGGGCACCGGGGAGCTGTTTTTT. V gene TRBV9 combines with J gene TRBJ2-2; 8 bases map to TRBD2. Germline V gene data show CDR1 as SGDLS and CDR2 as YYNGEE. This CDR3 spans 22 amino acids. The V and J ends lost 4 bases and 4 bases, in that order; junction bases with no gene match: 27.

This clone appeared a single time. This chain joins TRBV2 and TRBJ1-2; no firm D call. The V gene's germline CDR1 is SNHLY and CDR2 FYNNEI. The CDR3 has 14 residues. V dropped 6 bases and J dropped 5 bases, with 16 bases sitting between them. The CDR3 protein is CASRGTDYWYGYTF. DNA of the CDR3: TGTGCCAGCAGGGGCACTGACTATTGGTATGGCTACACCTTC.

The chain links TRBV7-9 to TRBJ2-2; the match to TRBD2 covers 8 bases. The germline V gene has CDR1 SEHNR and CDR2 FQNEAQ (reference sequence). Trimming at V came to 2 bases and at J to 0 bases, leaving 8 bases not matched to a gene. The CDR3 has 18 amino acids. The CDR3 DNA is TGTGCCAGCAGCTTAAGGGCTGGACTAGCCCCGAACACCGGGGAGCTGTTTTTT. It is translated as CASSLRAGLAPNTGELFF.

This rearrangement joins TRBV12-5 to TRBJ2-7; 7 bases match TRBD2. This CDR3 has 15 residues. CDR1 and CDR2 from the germline V gene are LGHNT and FRNRAP. V gave up 6 bases and J gave up 2 bases; unmatched junction bases: 10. The CDR3 DNA reads as TGTGCTAGTGGAAATCTTGGGGGGGGAACCTACGAGCAGTACTTC. The encoded protein is CASGNLGGGTYEQYF.

The chain is built from TRBV6-5 and TRBJ1-5, with TRBD1 matching 9 bases. CDR1 is MNHEY, CDR2 SVGAGI, per germline. V was clipped by 5 bases and J by 2 bases; unmatched bases: 4. This CDR3 is built from 15 residues. This CDR3 reads CASSPDRGGNQPQHF. The CDR3 nucleotides read TGTGCCAGCAGTCCCGACAGGGGGGGCAATCAGCCCCAGCATTTT.

This chain links TRBV2 with TRBJ2-2, with D possibly being TRBD1 (7 bases). Trimming stripped 3 bases from V and 4 bases from J, with 12 bases between. The CDR3 has 15 amino acids. CDR1 is SNHLY, CDR2 FYNNEI, per germline. The CDR3 DNA follows: TGTGCCAGCAGTGAGAGTCAGGGGGGCACCGGGGAGCTGTTTTTT. This codes for CASSESQGGTGELFF.

The chain links TRBV5-1 to TRBJ2-5; 8 bases are a match to TRBD1. CDR1 is SGHRS, CDR2 YFSETQ, per germline. J gave up 1 base and V 4 bases, and 9 bases lay outside the gene matches. The CDR3 consists of 16 residues. The CDR3 region is CASSPLRTGSQETQYF. The CDR3, as DNA: TGCGCCAGCAGCCCACTCCGGACAGGGAGCCAAGAGACCCAGTACTTC.

The genes are TRBV4-2 and TRBJ2-3; D possibly uses TRBD1 or TRBD2 (6 bases each). Germline V gives CDR1 LGHNA, CDR2 YNFKEQ. Trimming removed 5 bases from V and 0 bases from J, with 15 bases in between. CDR3 length: 16 residues. The CDR3 DNA sequence: TGTGCCAGCAGCGGAAGAAGGGGGGCGAGCACAGATACGCAGTATTTT. As protein: CASSGRRGASTDTQYF.

V and J are TRBV29-1 and TRBJ2-1; D possibly corresponds to TRBD2 (5 bases). V was trimmed by 3 bases and J by 2 bases, leaving 11 bases between them. The CDR3 has 14 amino acids. Germline CDR1 reads SQVTM; CDR2 reads ANQGSEA. The CDR3 DNA follows: TGCAGCGTTGAGGGGAGTTTAGCCTACAATGAGCAGTTCTTC. It yields the protein CSVEGSLAYNEQFF.

The V and J genes are TRBV5-4 and TRBJ2-7; 7 nucleotides line up with TRBD2. This CDR3 has 12 residues. The germline gives CDR1 SGHNT, CDR2 YYREEE (reference sequence). Losses at the gene ends were 4 bases for V and 4 bases for J; bases not matched to a gene: 2. The CDR3 sequence is CASSSGAYEQYF. The CDR3 region has the DNA TGTGCCAGCAGCAGCGGGGCGTACGAGCAGTACTTC.

The rearrangement joins TRBV19 to TRBJ2-7; D is possibly TRBD2 (5 bases). Germline V gene sequence: CDR1 LNHDA, CDR2 SQIVND (reference sequence). V lost 1 base and J 3 bases, leaving 7 bases between the germline ends. This CDR3 contains 13 residues. CDR3 DNA: TGTGCCAGTAGTATAGGACTATACTACGAGCAGTACTTC. Amino acid sequence: CASSIGLYYEQYF.

V and J are TRBV5-5 and TRBJ2-1; D might be TRBD2 (6 bases). This CDR3 is built from 14 residues. Trimming removed 4 bases from V and 4 bases from J, with 12 bases in between. The germline CDR1 and CDR2 sequences are SGHKS and YYEKEE (reference sequence). The CDR3: CASSEGTEYNEQFF. The CDR3 bases are TGTGCCAGCAGCGAAGGGACTGAATACAATGAGCAGTTCTTC. The whole variable domain, filled in from reference TRBV5-5 and TRBJ2-1, reads DAGVTQSPTHLIKTRGQQVTLRCSPISGHKSVSWYQQVLGQGPQFIFQYYEKEERGRGNFPDRFSARQFPNYSSELNVNALLLGDSALYLCASSEGTEYNEQFFGPGTRLTVL.

V and J are TRBV11-3 and TRBJ2-1; D gene unclear. This CDR3 is built from 13 residues. CDR1 and CDR2 from the germline V gene are SGHNT and YENEEA. V lost 5 bases and J 4 bases, leaving 9 bases between the germline ends. In DNA form, the CDR3 reads TGTGCCAGCAGCACCGGACGTTACAATGAGCAGTTCTTC. It yields the protein CASSTGRYNEQFF.

This clone was found a few times. The CDR3, as DNA: TGTGCCAGCAGTATTTCCGCGGGCACTGAAGCTTTCTTT. It is translated as CASSISAGTEAFF. The chain has TRBV27 and TRBJ1-1; D is undetermined. V lost 5 bases to trimming and J lost 4 bases, with 11 bases between them. There are 13 residues in the CDR3. CDR1 is MNHEY and CDR2 is SMNVEV in the germline V gene (reference sequence).

V gene TRBV6-1 combines with J gene TRBJ2-3, with 14 bases that match TRBD2. This CDR3 spans 18 amino acids. Per germline, CDR1 MNHNS and CDR2 SASEGT. The V gene end was trimmed by 2 bases and the J gene end by 3 bases; junction bases not matched to a gene: 7. For the CDR3, the DNA is TGTGCCAGCAGTGAAAGGGGGGGACTAGCGGGAGTTACAGATACGCAGTATTTT. It codes for CASSERGGLAGVTDTQYF.

This chain links TRBV11-2 with TRBJ2-4; D gene uncertain. V lost 1 base, J lost 1 base, and 11 bases lay in between. The CDR3 sequence is 16 residues long. Looked up from germline, CDR1 is SGHAT and CDR2 is FQNNGV. CDR3 loop: CASSLVPEGAKNIQYF. DNA of the CDR3: TGTGCCAGCAGCTTAGTGCCGGAAGGGGCCAAAAACATTCAGTACTTC.

The V and J genes are TRBV7-9 and TRBJ1-4; 11 bases align to TRBD1. The germline V gene has CDR1 SEHNR and CDR2 FQNEAQ (reference sequence). The CDR3 consists of 18 residues. V was pared by 1 base and J by 4 bases, with 8 bases of the junction left unmatched. The CDR3 nucleotides are TGTGCCAGCAGCTTAGGCCCCGGACAGGGGGCGGGTAATGAAAAACTGTTTTTT. Translated, it gives CASSLGPGQGAGNEKLFF.

The chain employs TRBV4-2 and TRBJ2-3, with 7 bases fitting TRBD2. Germline trimming cut 2 bases from V and 0 bases from J; bases unmatched to any gene: 8. Germline lookup yields CDR1 LGHNA and CDR2 YNFKEQ. The CDR3 runs 17 residues. As DNA, the CDR3 is TGTGCCAGCAGCCAATCCCAAACTAGCGCAAGCACAGATACGCAGTATTTT. Its protein product is CASSQSQTSASTDTQYF.